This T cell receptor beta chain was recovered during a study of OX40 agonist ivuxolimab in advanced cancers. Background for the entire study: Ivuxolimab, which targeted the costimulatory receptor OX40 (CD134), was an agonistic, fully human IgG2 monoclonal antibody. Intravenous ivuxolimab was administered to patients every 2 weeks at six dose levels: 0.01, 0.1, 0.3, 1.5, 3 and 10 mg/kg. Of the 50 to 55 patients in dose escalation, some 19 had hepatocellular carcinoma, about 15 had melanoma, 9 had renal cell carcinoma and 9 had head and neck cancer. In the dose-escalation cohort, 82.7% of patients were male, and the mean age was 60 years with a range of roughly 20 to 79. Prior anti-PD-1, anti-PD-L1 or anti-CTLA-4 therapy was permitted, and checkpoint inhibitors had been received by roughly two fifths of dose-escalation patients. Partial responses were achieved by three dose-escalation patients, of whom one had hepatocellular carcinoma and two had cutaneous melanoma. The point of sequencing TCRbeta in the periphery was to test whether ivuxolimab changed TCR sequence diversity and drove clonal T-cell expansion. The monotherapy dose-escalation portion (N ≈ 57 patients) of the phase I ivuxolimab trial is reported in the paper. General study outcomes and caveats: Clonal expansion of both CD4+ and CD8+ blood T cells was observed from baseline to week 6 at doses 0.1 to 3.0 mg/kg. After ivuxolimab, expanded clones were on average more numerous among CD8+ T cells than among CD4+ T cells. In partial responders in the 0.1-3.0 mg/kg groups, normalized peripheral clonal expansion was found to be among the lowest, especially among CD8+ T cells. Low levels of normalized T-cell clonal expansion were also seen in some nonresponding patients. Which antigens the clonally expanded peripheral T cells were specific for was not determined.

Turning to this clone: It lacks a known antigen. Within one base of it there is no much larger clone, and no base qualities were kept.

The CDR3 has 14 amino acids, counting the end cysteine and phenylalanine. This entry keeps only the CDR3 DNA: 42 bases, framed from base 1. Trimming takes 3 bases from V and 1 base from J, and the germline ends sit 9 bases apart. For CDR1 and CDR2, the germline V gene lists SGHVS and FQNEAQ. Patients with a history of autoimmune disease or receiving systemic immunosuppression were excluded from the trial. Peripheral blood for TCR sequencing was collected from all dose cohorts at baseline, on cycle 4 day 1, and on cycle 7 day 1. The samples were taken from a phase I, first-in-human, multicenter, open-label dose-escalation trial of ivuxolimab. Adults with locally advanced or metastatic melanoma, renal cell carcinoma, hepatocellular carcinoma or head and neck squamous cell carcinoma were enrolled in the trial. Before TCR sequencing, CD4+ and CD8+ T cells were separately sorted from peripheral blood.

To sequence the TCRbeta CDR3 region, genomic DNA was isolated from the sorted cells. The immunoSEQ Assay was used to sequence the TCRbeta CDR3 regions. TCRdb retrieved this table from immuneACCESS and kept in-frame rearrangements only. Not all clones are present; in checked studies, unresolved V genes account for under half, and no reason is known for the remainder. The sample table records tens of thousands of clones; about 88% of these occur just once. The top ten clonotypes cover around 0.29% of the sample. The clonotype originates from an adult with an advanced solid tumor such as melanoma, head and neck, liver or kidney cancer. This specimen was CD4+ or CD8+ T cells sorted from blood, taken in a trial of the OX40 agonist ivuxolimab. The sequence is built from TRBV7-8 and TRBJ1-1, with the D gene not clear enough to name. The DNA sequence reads TGTGCCAGCAGCTTGTCTGGGAGGAACACTGAAGCTTTCTTT. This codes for CASSLSGRNTEAFF.